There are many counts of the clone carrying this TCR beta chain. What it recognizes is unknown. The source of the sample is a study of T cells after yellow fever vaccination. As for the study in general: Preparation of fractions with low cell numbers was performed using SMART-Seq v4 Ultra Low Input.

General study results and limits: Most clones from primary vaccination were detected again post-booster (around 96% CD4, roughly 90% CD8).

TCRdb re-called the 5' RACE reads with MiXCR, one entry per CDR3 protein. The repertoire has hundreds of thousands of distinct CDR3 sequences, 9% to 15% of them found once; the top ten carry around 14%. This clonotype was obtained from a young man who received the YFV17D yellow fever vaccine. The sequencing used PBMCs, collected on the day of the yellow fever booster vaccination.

The CDR3: CASSPGTSAYNEQFF. The CDR3 bases are TGTGCCAGCAGCCCCGGGACTAGCGCATACAATGAGCAGTTCTTC. The V gene is TRBV14, the J gene TRBJ2-1; TRBD2 aligns across 10 bases. From germline, CDR1 is SGHDN and CDR2 FVKESK. The V segment lost 4 bases and the J segment 4 bases; nucleotides outside the gene matches: 4. The CDR3 length is 15 residues.